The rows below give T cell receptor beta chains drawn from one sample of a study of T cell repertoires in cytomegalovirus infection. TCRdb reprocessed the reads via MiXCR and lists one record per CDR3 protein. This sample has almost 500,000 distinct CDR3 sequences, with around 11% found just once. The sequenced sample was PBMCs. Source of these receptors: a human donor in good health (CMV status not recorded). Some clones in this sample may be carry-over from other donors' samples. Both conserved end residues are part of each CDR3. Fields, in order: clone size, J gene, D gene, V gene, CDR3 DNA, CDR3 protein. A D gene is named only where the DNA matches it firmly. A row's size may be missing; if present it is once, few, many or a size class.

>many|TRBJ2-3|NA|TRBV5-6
TGTGCCAGCAGGACGGACGCGTTAATCACAGATACGCAGTATTTT
CASRTDALITDTQYF
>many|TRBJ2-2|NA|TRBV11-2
TGTGCCAGCAATGGGCAGGGTTACACCGGGGAGCTGTTTTTT
CASNGQGYTGELFF
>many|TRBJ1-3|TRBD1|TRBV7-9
TGTGCCAGCAGCCGCAGGACAGGGAGCTCTGGAAACACCATATATTTT
CASSRRTGSSGNTIYF
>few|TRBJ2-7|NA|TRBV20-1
TGCAGTGCTTTCCTTACGAATACCTACGAGCAGTACTTC
CSAFLTNTYEQYF
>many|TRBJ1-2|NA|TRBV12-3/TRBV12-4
TGTGCCTCGAGCAGGCCGAACTATGGCTACACCTTC
CASSRPNYGYTF
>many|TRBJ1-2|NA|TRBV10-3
TGTGCCATCAGTGACGGGGGTTCAAAGTATGGCTACACCTTC
CAISDGGSKYGYTF
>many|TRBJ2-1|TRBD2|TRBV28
TGTGCCAGCAGTTTAGGAGGGAGGGCGGTGGTGGGTGAGCAGTTCTTC
CASSLGGRAVVGEQFF
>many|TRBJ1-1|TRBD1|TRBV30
TGTGCCTGGAGTAGCCCCCCGACAGGGACGAACACTGAAGCTTTCTTT
CAWSSPPTGTNTEAFF
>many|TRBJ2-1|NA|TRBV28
TGTGCCAGCAGGACCGGGACGACTAACTTCAATGAGCAGTTCTTC
CASRTGTTNFNEQFF
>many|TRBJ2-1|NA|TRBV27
TGTGCCAGCAGTTTAATACCGCCGCAGGAACACGGACGGAATGAGCAGTTCTTC
CASSLIPPQEHGRNEQFF
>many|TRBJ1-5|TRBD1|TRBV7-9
TGTGCCAGCAGCTCGGGACAGGGAATCCGGCAGCCCCAGCATTTT
CASSSGQGIRQPQHF
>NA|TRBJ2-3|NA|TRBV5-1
TGCGCCAGCACGTCTTACCTCCGGGACTGGGGCGGCACAGATACGCAGTATTTT
CASTSYLRDWGGTDTQYF
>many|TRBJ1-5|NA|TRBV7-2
TGTGCCAGCAGCTTAGCGGCGGGGCAGCCCCAGCATTTT
CASSLAAGQPQHF
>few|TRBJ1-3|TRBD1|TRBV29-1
TGCAGCGTTACGTTACAGGGGGCGATCACCATATATTTT
CSVTLQGAITIYF
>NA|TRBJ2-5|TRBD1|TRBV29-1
TGCAGCGATCGGACAGGGAGCGAGACCCAGTACTTC
CSDRTGSETQYF
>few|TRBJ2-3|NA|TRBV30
TGTGCCTGGAGTGGCGGATCCACAGATACGCAGTATTTT
CAWSGGSTDTQYF
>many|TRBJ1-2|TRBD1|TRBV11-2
TGTGCCAGCAGCTTGGGACAGGGATCTGGCTACACCTTC
CASSLGQGSGYTF
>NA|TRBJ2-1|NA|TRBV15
TGTGCCACCAGCAGGGGACTCAAACTAGGGGATGAGCAGTTCTTC
CATSRGLKLGDEQFF
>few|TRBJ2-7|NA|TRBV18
TGTGCCAGCTCACCACCGGTCGGCGATGCCAGCTCCTACGAGCAGTACTTC
CASSPPVGDASSYEQYF
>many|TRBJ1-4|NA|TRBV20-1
TGCAGTGCTAGTGGACCTGGCGGTGAAAAACTGTTTTTT
CSASGPGGEKLFF
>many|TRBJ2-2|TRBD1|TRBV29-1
TGCAGCGTACCAGGGACAGGGGCCGGGGAGCTGTTTTTT
CSVPGTGAGELFF
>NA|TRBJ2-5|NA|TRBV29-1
TGCAGCGTTGTAGGAGGACGTGGAAGGGAAGAGACCCAGTACTTC
CSVVGGRGREETQYF
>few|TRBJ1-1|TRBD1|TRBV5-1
TGCGCCAGCAGCCTCCGGGACAGGCTTTCATCCACTGAAGCTTTCTTT
CASSLRDRLSSTEAFF
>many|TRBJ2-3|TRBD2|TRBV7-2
TGTGCCAGCAGCCCAGGCGGGAGAGATACGCAGTATTTT
CASSPGGRDTQYF
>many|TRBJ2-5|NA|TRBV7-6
TGTGCCAGCAGCGTCCGTTTGGGGGTCCAAGAGACCCAGTACTTC
CASSVRLGVQETQYF
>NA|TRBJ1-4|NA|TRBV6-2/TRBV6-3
TGTGCCAGCAGTGACCCGGATGAAAAACTGTTTTTT
CASSDPDEKLFF
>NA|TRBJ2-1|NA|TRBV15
TGTGCCACCAGCGCAGACCCTAGTTCAGCCAATGAGCAGTTCTTC
CATSADPSSANEQFF
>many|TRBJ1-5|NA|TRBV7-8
TGTGCCAGCAGCTTAGCGCGGGTCTCTGATCAGCCCCAGCATTTT
CASSLARVSDQPQHF
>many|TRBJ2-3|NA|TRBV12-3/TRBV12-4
TGTGCCAGCACTCTAAGCGGGTCTAGCACAGATACGCAGTATTTT
CASTLSGSSTDTQYF
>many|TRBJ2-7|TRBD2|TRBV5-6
TGTGCCAGCAGCTCTTGGAGGACTAGCGGGAACTACGAGCAGTACTTC
CASSSWRTSGNYEQYF
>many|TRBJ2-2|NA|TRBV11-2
TGTGCCAGCAGCTTAGCGTTGACCGGGGAGCTGTTTTTT
CASSLALTGELFF
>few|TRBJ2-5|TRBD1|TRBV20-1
TGCAGTGCTAGAGAAGGGACAGGGCGTCCCCAAGAGACCCAGTACTTC
CSAREGTGRPQETQYF
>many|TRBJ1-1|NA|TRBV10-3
TGTGCCATCAGTGGGTTTGGGAGTCGGGACACTGAAGCTTTCTTT
CAISGFGSRDTEAFF
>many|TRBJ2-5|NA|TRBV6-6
TGTGCCAGCAGGAGGGGCACTAACCAAGAGACCCAGTACTTC
CASRRGTNQETQYF
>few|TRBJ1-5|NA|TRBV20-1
TGCAGTGCCCCGGACAGAAATCAGCCCCAGCATTTT
CSAPDRNQPQHF
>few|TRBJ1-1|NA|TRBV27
TGTGCCAGCATAGGACAGCCCGCCCGTAGAGGGAGCACTGAAGCTTTCTTT
CASIGQPARRGSTEAFF
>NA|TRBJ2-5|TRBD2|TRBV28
TGTGCCAGCAACCCGGGACTAGCGTTACTCACCCAGTACTTC
CASNPGLALLTQYF
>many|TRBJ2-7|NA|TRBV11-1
TGTGCCAGCGGATTCAGGGTTTCCTACGAGCAGTACTTC
CASGFRVSYEQYF
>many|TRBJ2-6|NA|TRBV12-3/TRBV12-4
TGTGCCAGCAGCCCGTCTGGGGCCAACGTCCTGACTTTC
CASSPSGANVLTF
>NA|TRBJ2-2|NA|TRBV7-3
TGTGCCAGCAGCTTAAGCCAGGGCACCGGGGAGCTGTTTTTT
CASSLSQGTGELFF
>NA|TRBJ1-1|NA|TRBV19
TGTGCCACCGATTTAGGGGTGAACACTGAAGCTTTCTTT
CATDLGVNTEAFF
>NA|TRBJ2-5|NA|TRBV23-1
TGCGCCAGCAATCAAGCCTGGGGGCCAGGAGAGACCCAGTACTTC
CASNQAWGPGETQYF
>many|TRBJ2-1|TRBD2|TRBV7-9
TGTGCCAGCAGCTTAGTTGACGCGGGAGCCTACAATGAGCAGTTCTTC
CASSLVDAGAYNEQFF
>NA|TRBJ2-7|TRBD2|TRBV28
TGTGCCAGCAGTTCAAGCGGGAGACTTACGATGGGGCAGTACTTC
CASSSSGRLTMGQYF
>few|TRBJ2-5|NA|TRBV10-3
TGTGCCATAGGAAGGGGGGAGACCCAGTACTTC
CAIGRGETQYF